There are many counts of the clone carrying this T cell receptor (beta chain). These data come from a study of blood T cell repertoires in COVID-19. Study overall: In each case, the material was cDNA or gDNA derived from T cells, B-cell-depleted T cells, or PBMCs.

Per the germline V gene, CDR1 is MGHRA and CDR2 is YSYEKL. V gave up 4 bases and J gave up 7 bases; unmatched junction bases: 8. The CDR3 loop spans 16 amino acids. Measured with immunoSEQ multiplex PCR; TCRdb has only the in-frame clones, and not every one. Found here are around 190,000 clones, approximately 73% of them singletons; the top ten hold roughly 17%. All enrollees were about 18 to 90 years old and from some 24 US areas. Participants had their cohort set by participant-reported clinical history. The chain is built from TRBV4-1 and TRBJ2-1; TRBD2 agrees at 12 bases. The clonotype originates from a woman aged 45-59 years with acute COVID-19. The specimen sequenced was PBMCs or T cells enriched from blood (not recorded which). CDR3: CASSRGLAGLGNEQFF. Here the CDR3 DNA reads TGCGCCAGCAGCCGGGGACTAGCGGGTCTAGGGAATGAGCAGTTCTTC.